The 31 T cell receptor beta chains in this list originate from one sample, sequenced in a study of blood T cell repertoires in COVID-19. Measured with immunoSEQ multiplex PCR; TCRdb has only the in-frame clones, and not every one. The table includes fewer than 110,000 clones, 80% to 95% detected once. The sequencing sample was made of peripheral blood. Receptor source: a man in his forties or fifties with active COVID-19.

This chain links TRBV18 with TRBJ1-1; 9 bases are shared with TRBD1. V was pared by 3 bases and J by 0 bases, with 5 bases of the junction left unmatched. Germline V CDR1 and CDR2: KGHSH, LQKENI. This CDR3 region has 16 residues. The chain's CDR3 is CASSPPGTGMNTEAFF. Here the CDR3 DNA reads TGTGCCAGCTCACCGCCAGGGACAGGGATGAACACTGAAGCTTTCTTT.

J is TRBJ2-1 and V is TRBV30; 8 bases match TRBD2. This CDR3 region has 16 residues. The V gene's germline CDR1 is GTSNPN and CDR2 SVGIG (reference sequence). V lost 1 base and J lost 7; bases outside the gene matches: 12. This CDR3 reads CAWSEGLAGQGNEQFF. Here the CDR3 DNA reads TGTGCCTGGAGTGAGGGCCTAGCGGGCCAGGGGAATGAGCAGTTCTTC.

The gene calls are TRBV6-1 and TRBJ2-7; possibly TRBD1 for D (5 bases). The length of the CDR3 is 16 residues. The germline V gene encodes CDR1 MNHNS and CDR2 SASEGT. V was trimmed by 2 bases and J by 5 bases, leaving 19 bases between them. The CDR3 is CASSENRAREGHEQYF. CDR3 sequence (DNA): TGTGCCAGCAGTGAAAATCGGGCCAGGGAAGGGCACGAGCAGTACTTC.

The CDR3, as DNA: TGTGCCAGTAGTGAAAGCGGGAGGAACGAGCAGTACTTC. Translated: CASSESGRNEQYF. The chain employs TRBV19 and TRBJ2-7, with 9 bases identical to TRBD2. The germline CDR1 and CDR2 sequences are LNHDA and SQIVND (reference sequence). Trimming took 5 bases from V and 5 from J; bases not matched to a gene: 4. The CDR3 spans 13 residues. Using reference TRBV19 and TRBJ2-7 for the parts outside the CDR3, the full variable domain is DGGITQSPKYLFRKEGQNVTLSCEQNLNHDAMYWYRQDPGQGLRLIYYSQIVNDFQKGDIAEGYSVSREKKESFPLTVTSAQKNPTAFYLCASSESGRNEQYFGPGTRLTVT.

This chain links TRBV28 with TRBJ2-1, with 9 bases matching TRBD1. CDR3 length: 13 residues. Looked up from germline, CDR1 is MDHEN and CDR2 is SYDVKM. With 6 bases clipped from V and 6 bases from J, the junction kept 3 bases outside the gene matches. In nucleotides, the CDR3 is TGTGCCAGCAGCCGGACAGGGGCCAATGAGCAGTTCTTC. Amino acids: CASSRTGANEQFF.

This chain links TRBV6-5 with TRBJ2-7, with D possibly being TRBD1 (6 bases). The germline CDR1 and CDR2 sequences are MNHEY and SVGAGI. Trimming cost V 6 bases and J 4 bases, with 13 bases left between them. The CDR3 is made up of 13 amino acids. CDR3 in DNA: TGTGCCAGCAGGACAGGTTCCAGGTACGAGCAGTACTTC. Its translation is CASRTGSRYEQYF.

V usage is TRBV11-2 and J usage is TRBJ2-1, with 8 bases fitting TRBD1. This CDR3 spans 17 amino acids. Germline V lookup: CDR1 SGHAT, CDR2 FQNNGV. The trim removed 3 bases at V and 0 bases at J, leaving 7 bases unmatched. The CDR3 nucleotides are TGTGCCAGCAGCTTGAGGACAGGGCTGAGCTCCTACAATGAGCAGTTCTTC. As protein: CASSLRTGLSSYNEQFF.

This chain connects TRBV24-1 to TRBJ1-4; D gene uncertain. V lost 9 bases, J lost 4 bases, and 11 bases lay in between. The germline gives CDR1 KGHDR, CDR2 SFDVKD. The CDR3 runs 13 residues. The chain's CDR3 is CATLGGNNEKLFF. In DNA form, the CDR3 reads TGTGCCACCCTTGGAGGTAATAATGAAAAACTGTTTTTT.

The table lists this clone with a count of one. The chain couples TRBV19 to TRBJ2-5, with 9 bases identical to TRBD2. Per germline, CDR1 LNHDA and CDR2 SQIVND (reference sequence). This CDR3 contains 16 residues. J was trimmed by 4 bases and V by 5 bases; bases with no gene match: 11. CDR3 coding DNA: TGTGCCAGTAGTCCGGTGACTAGCGGAGGGGCAGAGACCCAGTACTTC. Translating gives CASSPVTSGGAETQYF.

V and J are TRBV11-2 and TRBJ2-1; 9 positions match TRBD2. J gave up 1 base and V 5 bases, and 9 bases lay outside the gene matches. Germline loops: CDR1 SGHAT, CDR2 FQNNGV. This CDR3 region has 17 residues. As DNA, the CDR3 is TGTGCCAGCAGCCCCCGCGGGGCGGGAGGGTCCTACAATGAGCAGTTCTTC. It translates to CASSPRGAGGSYNEQFF.

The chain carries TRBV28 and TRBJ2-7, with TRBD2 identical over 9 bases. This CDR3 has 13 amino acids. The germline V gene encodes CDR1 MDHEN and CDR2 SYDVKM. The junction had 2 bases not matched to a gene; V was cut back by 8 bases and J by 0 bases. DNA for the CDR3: TGTGCCAGCTTTAGCGGGAGCTCCTACGAGCAGTACTTC. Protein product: CASFSGSSYEQYF.

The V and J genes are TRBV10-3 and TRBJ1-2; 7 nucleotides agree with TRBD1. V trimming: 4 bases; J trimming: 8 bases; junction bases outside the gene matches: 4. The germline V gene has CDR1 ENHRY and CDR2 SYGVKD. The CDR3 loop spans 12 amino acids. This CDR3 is CAISARGAGYTF. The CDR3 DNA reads TGTGCCATCAGTGCCAGGGGGGCAGGCTACACCTTC.

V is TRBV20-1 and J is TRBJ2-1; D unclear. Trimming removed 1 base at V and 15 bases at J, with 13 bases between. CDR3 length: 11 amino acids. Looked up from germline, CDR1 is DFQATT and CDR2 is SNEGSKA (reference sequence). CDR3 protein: CSARVLTVWFF. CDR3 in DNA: TGCAGTGCTAGAGTGTTAACTGTATGGTTCTTC.

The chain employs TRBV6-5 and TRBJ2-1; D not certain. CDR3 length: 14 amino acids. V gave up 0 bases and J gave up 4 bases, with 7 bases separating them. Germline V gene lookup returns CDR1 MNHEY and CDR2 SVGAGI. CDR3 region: CASSYSSLYNEQFF. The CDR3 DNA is TGTGCCAGCAGTTACTCAAGTCTATACAATGAGCAGTTCTTC.

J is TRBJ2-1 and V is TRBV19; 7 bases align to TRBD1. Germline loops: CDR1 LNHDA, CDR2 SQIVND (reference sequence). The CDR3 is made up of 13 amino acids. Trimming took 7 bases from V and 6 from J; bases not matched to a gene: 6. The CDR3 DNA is TGTGCCAGTACCCCATACAGGGGCAATGAGCAGTTCTTC. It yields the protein CASTPYRGNEQFF.

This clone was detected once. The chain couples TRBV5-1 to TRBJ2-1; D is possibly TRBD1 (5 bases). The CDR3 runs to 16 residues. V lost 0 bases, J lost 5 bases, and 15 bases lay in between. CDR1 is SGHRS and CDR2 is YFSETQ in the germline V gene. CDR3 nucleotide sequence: TGCGCCAGCAGCTTGGATTCACAGGAAGCGAACAATGAGCAGTTCTTC. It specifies CASSLDSQEANNEQFF.

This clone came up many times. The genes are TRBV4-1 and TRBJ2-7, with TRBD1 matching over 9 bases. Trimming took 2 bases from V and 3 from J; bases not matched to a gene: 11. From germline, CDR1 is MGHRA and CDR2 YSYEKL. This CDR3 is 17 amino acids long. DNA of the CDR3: TGCGCCAGCAGCCAATTTGATTTGGGACAGGGCAACTACGAGCAGTACTTC. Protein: CASSQFDLGQGNYEQYF.

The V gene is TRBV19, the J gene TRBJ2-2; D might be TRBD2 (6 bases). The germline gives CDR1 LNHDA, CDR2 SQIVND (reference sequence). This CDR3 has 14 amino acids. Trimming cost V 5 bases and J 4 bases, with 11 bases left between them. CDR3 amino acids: CASSSRSGTGELFF. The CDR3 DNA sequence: TGTGCCAGTAGTTCTCGTAGCGGCACCGGGGAGCTGTTTTTT. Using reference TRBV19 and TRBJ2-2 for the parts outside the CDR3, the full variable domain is DGGITQSPKYLFRKEGQNVTLSCEQNLNHDAMYWYRQDPGQGLRLIYYSQIVNDFQKGDIAEGYSVSREKKESFPLTVTSAQKNPTAFYLCASSSRSGTGELFFGEGSRLTVL.

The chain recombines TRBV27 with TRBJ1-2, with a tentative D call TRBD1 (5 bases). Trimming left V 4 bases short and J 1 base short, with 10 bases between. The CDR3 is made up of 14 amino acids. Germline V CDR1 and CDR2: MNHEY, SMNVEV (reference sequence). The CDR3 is CASSSGVFNYGYTF. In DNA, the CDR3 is TGTGCCAGCAGTTCGGGGGTCTTTAACTATGGCTACACCTTC.

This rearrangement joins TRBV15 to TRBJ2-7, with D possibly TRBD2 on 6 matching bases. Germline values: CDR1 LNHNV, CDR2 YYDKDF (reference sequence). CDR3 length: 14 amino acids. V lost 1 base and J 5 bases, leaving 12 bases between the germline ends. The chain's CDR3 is CATSRGLWRDEQYF. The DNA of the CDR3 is TGTGCCACCAGCAGAGGGTTATGGAGGGACGAGCAGTACTTC.

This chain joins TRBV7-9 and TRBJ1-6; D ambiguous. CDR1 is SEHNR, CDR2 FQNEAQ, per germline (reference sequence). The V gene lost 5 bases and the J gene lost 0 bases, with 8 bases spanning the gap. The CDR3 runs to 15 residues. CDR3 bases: TGTGCCAGCAGCCGATCGAGCTCCTATAATTCACCCCTCCACTTT. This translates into CASSRSSSYNSPLHF.

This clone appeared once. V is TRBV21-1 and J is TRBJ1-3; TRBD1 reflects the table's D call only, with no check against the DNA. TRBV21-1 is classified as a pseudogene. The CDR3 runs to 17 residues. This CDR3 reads CASSRGKDSNTGNTIYF. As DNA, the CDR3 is TGTGCCAGCAGCAGAGGAAAGGACAGCAACACTGGAAACACCATATATTTT.

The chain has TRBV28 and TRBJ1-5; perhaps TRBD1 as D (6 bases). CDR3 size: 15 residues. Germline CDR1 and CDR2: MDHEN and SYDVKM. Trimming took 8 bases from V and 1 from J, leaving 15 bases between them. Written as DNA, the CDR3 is TGTGCCAGCCGGGGAGGGGGATCGAGCAATCAGCCCCAGCATTTT. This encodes CASRGGGSSNQPQHF.

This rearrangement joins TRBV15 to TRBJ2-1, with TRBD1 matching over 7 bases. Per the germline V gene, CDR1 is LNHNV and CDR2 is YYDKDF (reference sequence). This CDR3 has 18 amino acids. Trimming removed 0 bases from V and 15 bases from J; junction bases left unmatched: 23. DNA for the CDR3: TGTGCCACCAGCAGAGATCGGCCTTTCACAGGGGATAACGTGATATGGTTCTTC. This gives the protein CATSRDRPFTGDNVIWFF.

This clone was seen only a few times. CDR3 in amino acids: CAWRSRGPGDDQPQHF. The CDR3 coding sequence is TGTGCCTGGAGGAGCAGGGGGCCGGGGGATGATCAGCCCCAGCATTTT. The chain employs TRBV30 and TRBJ1-5, with 8 bases matching TRBD1. The CDR3 sequence is 16 residues long. The germline V gene has CDR1 GTSNPN and CDR2 SVGIG (reference sequence). Trimming removed 3 bases from V and 5 bases from J; junction bases left unmatched: 12.

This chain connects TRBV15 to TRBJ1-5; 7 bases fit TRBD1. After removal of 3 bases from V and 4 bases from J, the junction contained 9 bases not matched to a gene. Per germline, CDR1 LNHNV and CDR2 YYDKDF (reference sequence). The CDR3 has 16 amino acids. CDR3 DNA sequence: TGTGCCACCAGCAGCGACAGGGTGATGGGGAATCAGCCCCAGCATTTT. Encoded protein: CATSSDRVMGNQPQHF. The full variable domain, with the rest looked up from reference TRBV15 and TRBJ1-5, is DAMVIQNPRYQVTQFGKPVTLSCSQTLNHNVMYWYQQKSSQAPKLLFHYYDKDFNNEADTPDNFQSRRPNTSFCFLDIRSPGLGDTAMYLCATSSDRVMGNQPQHFGDGTRLSIL.

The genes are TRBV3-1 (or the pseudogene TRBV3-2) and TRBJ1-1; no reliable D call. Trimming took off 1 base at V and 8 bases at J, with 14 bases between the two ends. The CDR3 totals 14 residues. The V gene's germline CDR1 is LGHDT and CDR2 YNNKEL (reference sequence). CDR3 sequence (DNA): TGTGCCAGCAGCCAAGTTGAGGCACGAGGGGAAGCTTTCTTT. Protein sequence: CASSQVEARGEAFF.

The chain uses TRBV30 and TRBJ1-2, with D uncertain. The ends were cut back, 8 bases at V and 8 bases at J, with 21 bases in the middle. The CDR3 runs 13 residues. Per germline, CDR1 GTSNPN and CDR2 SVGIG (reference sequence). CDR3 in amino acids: CANGGSGKYGYTF. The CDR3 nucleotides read TGTGCCAACGGAGGGTCGGGGAAATACGGCTACACCTTC.

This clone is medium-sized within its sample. The CDR3 DNA reads TGTGCCAGCAGCCCAGCGAGGGTCGCAGATACGCAGTATTTT. As protein: CASSPARVADTQYF. The chain couples TRBV11-2 to TRBJ2-3; D might be TRBD2 (5 bases). Germline V gene data show CDR1 as SGHAT and CDR2 as FQNNGV. Trimming cost V 5 bases and J 4 bases, with 13 bases left between them. The CDR3 runs to 14 residues.

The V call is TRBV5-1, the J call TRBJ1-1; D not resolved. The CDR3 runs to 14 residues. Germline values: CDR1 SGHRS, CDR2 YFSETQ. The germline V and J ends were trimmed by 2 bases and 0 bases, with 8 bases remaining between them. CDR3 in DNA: TGCGCCAGCAGCTTAGAGGGCATGAACACTGAAGCTTTCTTT. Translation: CASSLEGMNTEAFF. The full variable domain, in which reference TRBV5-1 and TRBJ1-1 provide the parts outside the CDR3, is KAGVTQTPRYLIKTRGQQVTLSCSPISGHRSVSWYQQTPGQGLQFLFEYFSETQRNKGNFPGRFSGRQFSNSRSEMNVSTLELGDSALYLCASSLEGMNTEAFFGQGTRLTVV.

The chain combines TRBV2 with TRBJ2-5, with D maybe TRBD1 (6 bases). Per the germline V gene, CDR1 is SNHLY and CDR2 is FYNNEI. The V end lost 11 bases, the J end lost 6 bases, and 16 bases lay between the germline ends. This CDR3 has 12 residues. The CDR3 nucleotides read TGTGCCGGAAGTACAGGGTTAAAGACCCAGTACTTC. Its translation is CAGSTGLKTQYF. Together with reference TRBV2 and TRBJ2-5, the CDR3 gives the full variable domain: EPEVTQTPSHQVTQMGQEVILRCVPISNHLYFYWYRQILGQKVEFLVSFYNNEISEKSEIFDDQFSVERPDGSNFTLKIRSTKLEDSAMYFCAGSTGLKTQYFGPGTRLLVL.